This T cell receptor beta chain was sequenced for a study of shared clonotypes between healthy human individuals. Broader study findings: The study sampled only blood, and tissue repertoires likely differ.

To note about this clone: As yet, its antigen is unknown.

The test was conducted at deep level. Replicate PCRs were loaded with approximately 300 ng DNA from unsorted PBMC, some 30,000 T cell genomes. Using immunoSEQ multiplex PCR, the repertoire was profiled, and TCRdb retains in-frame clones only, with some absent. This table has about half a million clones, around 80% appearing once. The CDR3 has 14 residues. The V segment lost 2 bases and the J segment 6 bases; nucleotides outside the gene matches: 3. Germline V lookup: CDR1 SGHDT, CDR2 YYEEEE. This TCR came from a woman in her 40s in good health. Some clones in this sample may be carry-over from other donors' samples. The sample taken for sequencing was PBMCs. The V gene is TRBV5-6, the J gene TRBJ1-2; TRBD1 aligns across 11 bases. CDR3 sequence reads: CASSFGQGANGYTF. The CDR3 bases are TGTGCCAGCAGCTTCGGACAGGGGGCGAATGGCTACACCTTC.